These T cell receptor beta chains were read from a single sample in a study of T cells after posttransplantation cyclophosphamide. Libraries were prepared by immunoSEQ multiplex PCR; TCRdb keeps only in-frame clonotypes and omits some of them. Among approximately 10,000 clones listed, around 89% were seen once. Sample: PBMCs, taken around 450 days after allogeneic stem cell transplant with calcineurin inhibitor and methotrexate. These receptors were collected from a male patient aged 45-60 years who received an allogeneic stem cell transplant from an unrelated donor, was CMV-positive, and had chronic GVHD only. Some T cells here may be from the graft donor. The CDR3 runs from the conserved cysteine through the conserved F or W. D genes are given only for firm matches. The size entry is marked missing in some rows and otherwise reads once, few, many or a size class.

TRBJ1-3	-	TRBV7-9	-	CASSFGGGNTIYF	TGTGCCAGCAGTTTCGGGGGGGGAAACACCATATATTTT
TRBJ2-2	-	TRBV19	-	CASSIEIGDTGELFF	TGTGCCAGTAGTATTGAGATAGGGGACACCGGGGAGCTGTTTTTT
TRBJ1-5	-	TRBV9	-	CASSLSGGVQPQHF	TGTGCCAGCAGCCTCTCGGGGGGGGTACAGCCCCAGCATTTT
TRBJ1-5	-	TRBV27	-	CASSLGGRNQPQHF	TGTGCCAGCAGTTTAGGGGGGAGGAATCAGCCCCAGCATTTT
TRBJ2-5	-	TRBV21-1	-	CASSKERSSGRQETQYF	TGTGCCAGCAGCAAAGAACGGTCTAGCGGGAGGCAAGAGACCCAGTACTTC
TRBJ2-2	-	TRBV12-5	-	CASGLGHIGTGELFF	TGTGCTAGTGGCCTCGGACACATCGGAACCGGGGAGCTGTTTTTT
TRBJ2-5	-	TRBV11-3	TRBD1	CASSSGQGPQETQYF	TGTGCCAGCAGCTCCGGACAGGGACCCCAAGAGACCCAGTACTTC
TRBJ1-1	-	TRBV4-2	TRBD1	CASSPSEGAENTEAFF	TGTGCCAGCAGCCCCAGCGAGGGGGCCGAGAACACTGAAGCTTTCTTT
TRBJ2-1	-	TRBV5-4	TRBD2	CASSPALAGPLGRNEQFF	TGTGCCAGCAGCCCGGCACTAGCGGGCCCATTAGGGAGGAATGAGCAGTTCTTC
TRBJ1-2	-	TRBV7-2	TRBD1	CASSLERGRSGYTF	TGTGCCAGCAGCTTAGAAAGGGGGCGGAGTGGCTACACCTTC
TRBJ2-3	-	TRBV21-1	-	CASSKLEGTRDSDKSTDTQYF	TGTGCCAGCAGCAAACTAGAGGGAACCCGGGACAGCGACAAATCCACAGATACGCAGTATTTT
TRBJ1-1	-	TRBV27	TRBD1	CASSSTRTGEAFF	TGTGCCAGCAGTTCGACCCGGACAGGTGAAGCTTTCTTT
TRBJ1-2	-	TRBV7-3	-	CASSSTGAPRYGYTF	TGTGCCAGCAGCTCAACGGGGGCCCCGAGGTATGGCTACACCTTC
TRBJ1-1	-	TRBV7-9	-	CASSPRNTEAFF	TGTGCCAGCAGCCCGAGGAACACTGAAGCTTTCTTT
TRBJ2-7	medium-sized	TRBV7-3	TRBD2	CASSPRGAGGEEQYF	TGTGCCAGCAGCCCCCGAGGAGCGGGAGGGGAAGAGCAGTACTTC
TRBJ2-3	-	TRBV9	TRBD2	CASSAGLAGAASTDTQYF	TGTGCCAGCAGCGCAGGACTAGCGGGGGCCGCTAGCACAGATACGCAGTATTTT
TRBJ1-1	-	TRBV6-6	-	CASSPGRGNTEAFF	TGTGCCAGCAGTCCCGGAAGAGGGAACACTGAAGCTTTCTTT
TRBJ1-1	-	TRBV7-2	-	CASSPGPGEEAFF	TGTGCCAGCAGCCCCGGACCGGGGGAGGAAGCTTTCTTT
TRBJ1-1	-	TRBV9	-	CASSSDPGSNTEAFF	TGTGCCAGCAGCTCGGACCCAGGGTCGAACACTGAAGCTTTCTTT
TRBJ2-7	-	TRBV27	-	CASSLSSVYEQYF	TGTGCCAGCAGTTTGTCTAGCGTGTACGAGCAGTACTTC
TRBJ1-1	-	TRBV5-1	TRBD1	CASRTGDLLNTEAFF	TGCGCCAGCAGAACAGGGGACCTCTTGAACACTGAAGCTTTCTTT
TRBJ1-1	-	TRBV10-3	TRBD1	CAINRQGDTEAFF	TGTGCCATCAACCGACAGGGCGACACTGAAGCTTTCTTT
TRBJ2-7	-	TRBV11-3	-	CASSFVGVGSLLNTYEQYF	TGTGCCAGCAGCTTTGTCGGCGTCGGGTCCCTCCTAAATACCTACGAGCAGTACTTC
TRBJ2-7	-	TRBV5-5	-	CASSLSRDNLEQYF	TGTGCCAGCAGTCTTTCCCGGGACAACCTCGAGCAGTACTTC
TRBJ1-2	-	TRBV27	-	CASSLTGRGYTF	TGTGCCAGCAGTTTAACAGGACGTGGCTACACCTTC
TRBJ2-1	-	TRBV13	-	CASTPGLYNEQFF	TGTGCCAGCACCCCGGGACTGTACAATGAGCAGTTCTTC
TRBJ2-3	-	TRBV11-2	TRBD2	CASSLGLAGASGTDTQYF	TGTGCCAGCAGCTTGGGACTAGCGGGGGCGTCTGGCACAGATACGCAGTATTTT
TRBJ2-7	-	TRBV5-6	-	CASSLGQSYEQYF	TGTGCCAGCAGCTTGGGACAGTCCTACGAGCAGTACTTC
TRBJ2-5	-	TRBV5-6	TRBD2	CASSLESGGQETQYF	TGTGCCAGCAGCTTGGAATCGGGGGGGCAAGAGACCCAGTACTTC
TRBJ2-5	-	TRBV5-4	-	CASSLGSGYQETQYF	TGTGCCAGCAGCTTGGGGTCAGGCTACCAAGAGACCCAGTACTTC
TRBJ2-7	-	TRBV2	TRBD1	CASDIDREYEQYF	TGTGCCAGCGATATCGACAGGGAGTACGAGCAGTACTTC
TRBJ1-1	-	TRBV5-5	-	CASSLDGAGTEAFF	TGTGCCAGCAGCTTGGATGGGGCCGGCACTGAAGCTTTCTTT
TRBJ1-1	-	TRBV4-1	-	CASSHPTGGNTEAFF	TGCGCCAGCAGCCACCCCACGGGTGGGAACACTGAAGCTTTCTTT
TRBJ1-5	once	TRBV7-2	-	CASSLAQGQPQHF	TGTGCCAGCAGCTTAGCTCAGGGGCAGCCCCAGCATTTT
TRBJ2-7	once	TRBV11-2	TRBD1	CASSLGGQGEYF	TGTGCCAGCAGCTTAGGGGGACAGGGGGAGTACTTC
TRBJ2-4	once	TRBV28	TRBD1	CASSPRTGGNIQYF	TGTGCCAGCAGTCCCCGGACAGGGGGGAACATTCAGTACTTC
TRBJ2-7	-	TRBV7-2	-	CASSLAGGGSYEQYF	TGTGCCAGCAGCTTAGCCGGTGGCGGGTCCTACGAGCAGTACTTC
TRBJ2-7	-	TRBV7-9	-	CASSPPAEGLPYEQYF	TGTGCCAGCAGCCCGCCGGCGGAGGGGCTTCCTTACGAGCAGTACTTC
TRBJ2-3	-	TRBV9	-	CASSVGGGTGTDTQYF	TGTGCCAGCAGCGTTGGAGGCGGGACCGGCACAGATACGCAGTATTTT
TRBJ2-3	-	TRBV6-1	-	CASLQLTDTQYF	TGTGCCAGCCTTCAGTTGACAGATACGCAGTATTTT
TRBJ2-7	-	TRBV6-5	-	CASSKDSSYEQYF	TGTGCCAGCAGTAAGGACAGCTCCTACGAGCAGTACTTC
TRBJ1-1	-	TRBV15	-	CATSRVPPTEAFF	TGTGCCACCAGCAGAGTACCCCCCACAGAAGCTTTCTTT
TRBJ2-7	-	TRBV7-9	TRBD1	CASSMRGPTYEQYF	TGTGCCAGCAGCATGAGGGGGCCAACCTACGAGCAGTACTTC
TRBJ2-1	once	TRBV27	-	CASSLNTYNEQFF	TGTGCCAGCAGTTTAAATACCTACAATGAGCAGTTCTTC
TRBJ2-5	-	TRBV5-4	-	CASSLEGVEETQYF	TGTGCCAGCAGCTTGGAGGGGGTGGAAGAGACCCAGTACTTC
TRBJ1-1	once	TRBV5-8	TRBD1	CASSLWDSTEAFF	TGTGCCAGCAGCTTGTGGGACAGCACTGAAGCTTTCTTT
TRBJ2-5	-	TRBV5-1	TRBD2	CASSWPGTSGRGVQETQYF	TGCGCCAGCAGCTGGCCCGGGACTAGCGGGAGAGGGGTACAAGAGACCCAGTACTTC
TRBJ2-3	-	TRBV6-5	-	CASRIRDTLTDTQYF	TGTGCCAGCAGGATCCGGGACACCCTCACAGATACGCAGTATTTT
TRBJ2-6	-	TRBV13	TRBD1	CASSIPETGSRGLSSGANVLTF	TGTGCCAGCAGCATCCCAGAGACAGGGTCGAGGGGGCTAAGCTCTGGGGCCAACGTCCTGACTTTC
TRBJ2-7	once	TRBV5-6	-	CASTRDSYEQYF	TGTGCCAGCACTCGGGACTCCTACGAGCAGTACTTC